A single sample gave rise to the 8 T cell receptor beta chains below, sequenced in a study of T cell changes during pregnancy in multiple sclerosis. The repertoire was sequenced with immunoSEQ multiplex PCR; TCRdb's copy has only in-frame clones and lacks some. The sample consists of some 31,000 clones, roughly 92% of them appearing once. The source was CD8+ T cells from peripheral blood mononuclear cells, collected before pregnancy. These receptors all come from a female donor with multiple sclerosis, enrolled in a pregnancy study.

The J gene is TRBJ2-7, the V gene TRBV4-1, with D tentatively TRBD2 (6 bases). This CDR3 is 13 amino acids long. The germline CDR1 and CDR2 sequences are MGHRA and YSYEKL. The V and J ends lost 1 base and 2 bases respectively, with 6 bases between them. CDR3 DNA sequence: TGCGCCAGCAGCCAAGCGGGGGCCTACGAGCAGTACTTC. Protein sequence: CASSQAGAYEQYF.

The chain combines TRBV6-5 with TRBJ1-5; D is ambiguous. This CDR3 has 14 residues. Germline V gene lookup returns CDR1 MNHEY and CDR2 SVGAGI. Trimming removed 2 bases from V and 5 bases from J, with 10 bases in between. The CDR3 DNA reads as TGTGCCAGCAGTTACACGGGAGACCATCAGCCCCAGCATTTT. Its translation: CASSYTGDHQPQHF.

The chain is built from TRBV27 and TRBJ2-5, with TRBD2 matching over 11 bases. The CDR3 loop spans 15 amino acids. Germline V gives CDR1 MNHEY, CDR2 SMNVEV (reference sequence). V dropped 5 bases and J dropped 8; count of bases not matched to a gene: 10. The CDR3 nucleotides read TGTGCCAGCAGTCTCTCCGGGACTAGCGGAAATACCCAGTACTTC. As protein: CASSLSGTSGNTQYF.

This chain uses TRBV27 with TRBJ1-6; TRBD1 agrees at 7 bases. The CDR3 runs to 17 residues. Germline lookup yields CDR1 MNHEY and CDR2 SMNVEV (reference sequence). V lost 2 bases and J lost 7; bases outside the gene matches: 11. The CDR3 protein is CASSLAILQQGNSPLHF. CDR3 nucleotide sequence: TGTGCCAGCAGTTTAGCTATTCTTCAACAGGGGAATTCACCCCTCCACTTT.

This chain links TRBV5-5 with TRBJ2-1, with 8 bases aligning to TRBD2. This CDR3 spans 15 amino acids. Unmatched junction bases numbered 12, after V lost 4 bases and J lost 9 bases. From germline, CDR1 is SGHKS and CDR2 YYEKEE (reference sequence). In nucleotides, the CDR3 is TGTGCCAGCAGCGAATTTAGCGGGGACGTGGGTGAGCAGTTCTTC. Translation: CASSEFSGDVGEQFF. Combining the CDR3 with reference TRBV5-5 and TRBJ2-1 gives the whole variable domain DAGVTQSPTHLIKTRGQQVTLRCSPISGHKSVSWYQQVLGQGPQFIFQYYEKEERGRGNFPDRFSARQFPNYSSELNVNALLLGDSALYLCASSEFSGDVGEQFFGPGTRLTVL.

V is TRBV18 and J is TRBJ2-7, with no clear D. The length of the CDR3 is 14 residues. Trimming stripped 3 bases from V and 7 bases from J, with 16 bases between. CDR1 is KGHSH and CDR2 is LQKENI in the germline V gene. CDR3 residues: CASSPPVRPWEQYF. As DNA, the CDR3 is TGTGCCAGCTCACCTCCGGTGAGGCCCTGGGAGCAGTACTTC.

Notes on this clone: The sample contains more than one DNA sequence encoding this CDR3. This chain uses TRBV27 with TRBJ1-1; D unresolved. The CDR3 is 13 amino acids. In germline, CDR1 is MNHEY, CDR2 SMNVEV (reference sequence). With 2 bases removed from V and 1 base from J, the gap between germline ends came to 5 bases. The CDR3 DNA sequence: TGTGCCAGCAGTTTAGGAGCGAACACTGAAGCTTTCTTT. This encodes CASSLGANTEAFF.

The chain carries TRBV28 and TRBJ2-7; D ambiguous. Trimming cost V 5 bases and J 1 base, with 9 bases left between them. The CDR3 is 13 amino acids. Germline values: CDR1 MDHEN, CDR2 SYDVKM. The CDR3 coding sequence is TGTGCCAGCAGTCCCAACTTTTCCTACGAGCAGTACTTC. Translated, it gives CASSPNFSYEQYF.